This TCR beta chain was sequenced during a study of blood T cells in healthy people across ages. Study-level points and caveats: Unsorted PBMCs blocked a conclusive comparison of naive and antigen-experienced cells. Strong correlation linked observed beta diversity and percent naive T cells.

Trimming removed 7 bases from V and 5 bases from J, with 14 bases in between. The germline V gene has CDR1 SGHTA and CDR2 FQGNSA. This CDR3 is built from 13 residues. Primers used in a second PCR of roughly 6 to 12 cycles were a sample-barcoded 5' primer and a J-beta primer mix. Each cDNA molecule was tagged by a template-switch adaptor that had 12 random nucleotides. MiXCR, applied by TCRdb to the 5' RACE reads, yields one record per CDR3 protein. The sample holds approximately 600,000 distinct CDR3 sequences, approximately 59% seen once. About this clonotype itself: What it binds is unknown.

This clonotype was obtained from a man between 60 and 70 years old in good health. What was sequenced was blood. The chain is built from TRBV7-2 and TRBJ2-5; maybe TRBD1 (5 bases). CDR3 sequence (DNA): TGTGCCAGCACCGCCAGGGTCCGGGAGACCCAGTACTTC. Translation: CASTARVRETQYF.